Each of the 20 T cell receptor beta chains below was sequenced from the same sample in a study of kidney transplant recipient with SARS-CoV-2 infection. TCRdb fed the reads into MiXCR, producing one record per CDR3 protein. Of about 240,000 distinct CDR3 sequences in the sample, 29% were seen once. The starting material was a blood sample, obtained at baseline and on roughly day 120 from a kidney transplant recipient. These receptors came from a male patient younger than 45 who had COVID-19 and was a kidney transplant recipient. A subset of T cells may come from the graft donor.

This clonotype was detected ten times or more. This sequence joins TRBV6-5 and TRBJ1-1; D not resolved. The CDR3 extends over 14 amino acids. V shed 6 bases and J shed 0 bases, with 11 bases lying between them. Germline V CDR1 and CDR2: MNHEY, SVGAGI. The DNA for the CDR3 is TGTGCCAGCAGCGCCCCCGGGGTGAACACTGAAGCTTTCTTT. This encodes CASSAPGVNTEAFF.

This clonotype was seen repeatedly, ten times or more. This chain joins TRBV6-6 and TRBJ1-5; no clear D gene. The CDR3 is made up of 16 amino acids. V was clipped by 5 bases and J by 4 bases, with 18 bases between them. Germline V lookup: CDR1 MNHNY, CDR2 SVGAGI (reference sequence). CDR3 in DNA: TGTGCCAGCAGTCCTGAAACCCCAGTGGGGAATCAGCCCCAGCATTTT. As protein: CASSPETPVGNQPQHF.

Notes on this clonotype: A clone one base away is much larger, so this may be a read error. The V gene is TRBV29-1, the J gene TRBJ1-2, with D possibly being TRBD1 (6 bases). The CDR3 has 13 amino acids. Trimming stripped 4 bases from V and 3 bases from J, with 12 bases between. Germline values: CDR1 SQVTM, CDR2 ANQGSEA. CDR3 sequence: CSVGTGFYYGYTF. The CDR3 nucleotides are TGCAGCGTTGGTACAGGGTTTTACTATGGCTACACCTTC.

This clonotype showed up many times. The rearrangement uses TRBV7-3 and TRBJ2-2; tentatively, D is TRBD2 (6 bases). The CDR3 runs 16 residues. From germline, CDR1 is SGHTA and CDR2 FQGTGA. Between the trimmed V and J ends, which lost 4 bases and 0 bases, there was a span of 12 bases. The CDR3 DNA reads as TGTGCCAGCAGCTCAAGTCCGGGAGCGAACACCGGGGAGCTGTTTTTT. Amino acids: CASSSSPGANTGELFF.

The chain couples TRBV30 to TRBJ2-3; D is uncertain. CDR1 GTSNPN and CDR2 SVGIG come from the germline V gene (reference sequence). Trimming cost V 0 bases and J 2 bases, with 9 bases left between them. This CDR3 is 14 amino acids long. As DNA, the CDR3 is TGTGCCTGGAGTGTAGGGCAGCTCACAGATACGCAGTATTTT. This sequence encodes CAWSVGQLTDTQYF.

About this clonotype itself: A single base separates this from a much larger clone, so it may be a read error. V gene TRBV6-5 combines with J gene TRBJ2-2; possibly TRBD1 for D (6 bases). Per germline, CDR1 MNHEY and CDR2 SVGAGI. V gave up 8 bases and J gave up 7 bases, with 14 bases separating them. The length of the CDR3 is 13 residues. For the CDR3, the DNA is TGTGCCAGCCAGGGGCGCTATAGCGGGGAGCTGTTTTTT. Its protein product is CASQGRYSGELFF.

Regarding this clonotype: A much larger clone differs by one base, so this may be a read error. CDR3 nucleotides: TGTGCCAGTAGTAGAGGGACAAGGTTGGAGACCCAGTACTTC. Amino acid sequence: CASSRGTRLETQYF. The rearrangement joins TRBV19 to TRBJ2-5; tentatively, D is TRBD1 (6 bases). The CDR3 spans 14 residues. The germline CDR1 and CDR2 sequences are LNHDA and SQIVND (reference sequence). Trimming pared 4 bases from V and 5 bases from J, leaving 14 bases between.

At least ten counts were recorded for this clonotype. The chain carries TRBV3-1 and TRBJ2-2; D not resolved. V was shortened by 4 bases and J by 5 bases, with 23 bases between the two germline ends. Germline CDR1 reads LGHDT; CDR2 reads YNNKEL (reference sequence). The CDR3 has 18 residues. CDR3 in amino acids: CASSRRRPISGLTGELFF. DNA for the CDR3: TGTGCCAGCAGCCGCCGGCGTCCCATTTCAGGCTTGACCGGGGAGCTGTTTTTT.

The CDR3 DNA is TGTGCCAGTACGAGTGATAATGAGCAGTTCTTC. Its translation is CASTSDNEQFF. This chain joins TRBV19 and TRBJ2-1; D is uncertain. Trimming shortened V by 7 bases and J by 7 bases, and 8 bases separated the two germline ends. Germline CDR1 is LNHDA and CDR2 is SQIVND (reference sequence). CDR3 size: 11 residues.

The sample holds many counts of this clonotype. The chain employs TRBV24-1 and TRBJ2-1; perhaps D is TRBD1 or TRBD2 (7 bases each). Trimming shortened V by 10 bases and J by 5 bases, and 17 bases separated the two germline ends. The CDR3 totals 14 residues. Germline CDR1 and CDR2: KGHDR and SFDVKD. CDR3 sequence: CATMQGGPNNEQFF. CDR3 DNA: TGTGCCACTATGCAGGGGGGGCCTAACAATGAGCAGTTCTTC.

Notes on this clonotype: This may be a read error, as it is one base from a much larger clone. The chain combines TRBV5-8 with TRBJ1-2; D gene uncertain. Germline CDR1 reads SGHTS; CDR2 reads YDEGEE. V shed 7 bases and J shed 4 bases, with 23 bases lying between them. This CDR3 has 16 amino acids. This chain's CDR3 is CASGRNHPRKAYGYTF. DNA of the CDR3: TGTGCCAGCGGACGCAATCATCCACGAAAGGCCTATGGCTACACCTTC.

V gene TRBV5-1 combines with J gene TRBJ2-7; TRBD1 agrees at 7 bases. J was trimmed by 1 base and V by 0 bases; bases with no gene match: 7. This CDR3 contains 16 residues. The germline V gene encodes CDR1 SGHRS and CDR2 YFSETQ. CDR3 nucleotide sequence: TGCGCCAGCAGCTTGGGGGACAGCCTTTTTTCCTACGAGCAGTACTTC. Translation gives CASSLGDSLFSYEQYF.

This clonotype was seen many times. CDR3 amino acids: CASNFGQGSEAFF. The CDR3 DNA reads TGCGCCAGCAACTTTGGACAGGGCTCTGAAGCTTTCTTT. The V call is TRBV5-1, the J call TRBJ1-1; 8 bases map to TRBD1. There are 13 residues in the CDR3. The germline gives CDR1 SGHRS, CDR2 YFSETQ. J gave up 6 bases and V 6 bases, and 7 bases lay outside the gene matches.

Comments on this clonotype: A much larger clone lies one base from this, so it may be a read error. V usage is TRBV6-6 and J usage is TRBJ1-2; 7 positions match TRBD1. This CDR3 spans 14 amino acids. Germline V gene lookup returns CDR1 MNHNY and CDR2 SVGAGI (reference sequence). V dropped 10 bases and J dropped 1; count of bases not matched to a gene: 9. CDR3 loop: CANRAGDSNYGYTF. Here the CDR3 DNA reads TGTGCCAACAGGGCAGGGGACAGTAACTATGGCTACACCTTC.

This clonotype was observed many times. This chain's CDR3 is CASRHSETPRKTYGYTF. In DNA, the CDR3 is TGTGCAAGTCGCCATTCCGAGACTCCACGAAAGACCTATGGCTACACCTTC. V and J are TRBV12-2 and TRBJ1-2. TRBV12-2 is annotated as a pseudogene. The CDR3 is 17 amino acids.

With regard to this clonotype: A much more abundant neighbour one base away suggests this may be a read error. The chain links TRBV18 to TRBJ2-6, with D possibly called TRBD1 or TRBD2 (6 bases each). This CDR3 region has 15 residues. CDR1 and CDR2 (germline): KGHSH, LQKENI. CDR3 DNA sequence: TGTGCCAGCTCAAGGACGGCCTCGGGGGCCAACGTCCCGACTTTC. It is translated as CASSRTASGANVPTF.

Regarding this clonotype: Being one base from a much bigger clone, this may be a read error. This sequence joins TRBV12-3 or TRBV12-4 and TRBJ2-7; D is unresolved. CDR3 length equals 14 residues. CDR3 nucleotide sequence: TGTGCCGGCAGTTTCCTCCCCCGGCAGTTCGAGCAGTACGTC. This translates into CAGSFLPRQFEQYV.

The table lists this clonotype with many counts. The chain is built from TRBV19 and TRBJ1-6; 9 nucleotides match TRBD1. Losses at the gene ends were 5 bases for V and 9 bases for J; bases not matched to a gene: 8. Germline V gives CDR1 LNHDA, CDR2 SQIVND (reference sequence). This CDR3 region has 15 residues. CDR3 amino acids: CASSLEGTGISPLHF. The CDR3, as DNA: TGTGCCAGTAGTCTCGAAGGGACAGGGATTTCACCCCTCCACTTT.

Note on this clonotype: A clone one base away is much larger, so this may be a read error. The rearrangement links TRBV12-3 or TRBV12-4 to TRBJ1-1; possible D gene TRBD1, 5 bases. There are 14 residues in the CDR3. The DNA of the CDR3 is TGTGCCAGCGGTTTAGCGACAGAAGTTGCTGAAGCTTTCTTT. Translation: CASGLATEVAEAFF.

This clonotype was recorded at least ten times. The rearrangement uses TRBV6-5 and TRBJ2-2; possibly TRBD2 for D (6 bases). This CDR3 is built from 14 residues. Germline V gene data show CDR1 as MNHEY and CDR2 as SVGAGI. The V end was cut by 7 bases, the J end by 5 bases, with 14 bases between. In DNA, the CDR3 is TGTGCCAGCATTGGTCGGGGGAGAACCGGGGAGCTGTTTTTT. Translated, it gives CASIGRGRTGELFF.